Presented here are 18 T cell receptor beta chains from one specimen sequenced in a study of blood T cell repertoires in COVID-19. The assay was immunoSEQ multiplex PCR, and TCRdb's table has in-frame clones only and misses some. The profile shows under 90,000 clones, roughly 87% of them singletons. Sequencing was done on a sample of peripheral blood. All receptors come from a man aged 55 to 70 with acute or convalescent COVID-19.

The chain employs TRBV10-2 and TRBJ2-7, with TRBD1 identical over 10 bases. V lost 6 bases and J lost 5; bases outside the gene matches: 16. Germline CDR1 is WSHSY and CDR2 is SAAADI. The CDR3 runs to 17 residues. The CDR3 bases are TGCGCCAGCAGCTCCAATAACTATGGACAGGGGGGCAACGAGCAGTACTTC. As protein: CASSSNNYGQGGNEQYF.

This chain connects TRBV19 to TRBJ2-7; D is possibly TRBD2 (6 bases). Trimming pared 3 bases from V and 3 bases from J, leaving 12 bases between. The CDR3 sequence is 14 residues long. CDR1 LNHDA and CDR2 SQIVND come from the germline V gene (reference sequence). The CDR3 nucleotides read TGTGCCAGTAGTATCACTAGCTGGAGCTACGAGCAGTACTTC. This encodes CASSITSWSYEQYF.

This clone was found once. The chain employs TRBV11-2 and TRBJ2-3, with 8 bases matching TRBD2. Losses at the gene ends were 5 bases for V and 6 bases for J; bases not matched to a gene: 10. The CDR3 consists of 15 residues. Germline assignment: CDR1 SGHAT and CDR2 FQNNGV. The CDR3: CASSPGGGQGDTQYF. DNA of the CDR3: TGTGCCAGCAGCCCGGGCGGGGGGCAGGGTGATACGCAGTATTTT.

The chain combines TRBV7-2 with TRBJ2-1; TRBD2 matches 11 bases. The CDR3 spans 16 residues. V shed 3 bases and J 8 bases; nucleotides not matched to a gene: 9. Germline CDR1 is SGHTA and CDR2 is FQGNSA. The CDR3 loop is CASSLTHSGGAYEQFF. The DNA for the CDR3 is TGTGCCAGCAGCTTGACCCATAGCGGGGGGGCCTATGAGCAGTTCTTC.

This clone was counted a few times. This chain links TRBV18 with TRBJ1-5, with 7 bases aligning to TRBD1. Germline trimming cut 6 bases from V and 5 bases from J; bases unmatched to any gene: 7. CDR3 length: 14 residues. Germline V gene sequence: CDR1 KGHSH, CDR2 LQKENI. The CDR3 region is CASSYRGLDQPQHF. The CDR3 DNA follows: TGTGCCAGCTCGTATAGGGGGCTTGATCAGCCCCAGCATTTT.

The J gene is TRBJ1-2, the V gene TRBV7-2; D is unresolved. Germline V gene lookup returns CDR1 SGHTA and CDR2 FQGNSA. Trimming cost V 1 base and J 8 bases, with 11 bases left between them. The CDR3 consists of 13 residues. The CDR3 nucleotides are TGTGCCAGCAGCTTAGTCGGGCCGGGGGGCTACACCTTC. Encoded protein: CASSLVGPGGYTF.

The J gene is TRBJ2-3, the V gene TRBV2; a weak D match, TRBD2 (5 bases). V lost 5 bases and J 3 bases, leaving 12 bases between the germline ends. Germline CDR1 SNHLY, CDR2 FYNNEI. The CDR3 consists of 14 residues. The DNA of the CDR3 is TGTGCCAGCAGTCGGGGAAGAGGGACAGATACGCAGTATTTT. It is translated as CASSRGRGTDTQYF.

The V and J genes are TRBV27 and TRBJ1-1, with no clear D. The germline CDR1 and CDR2 sequences are MNHEY and SMNVEV (reference sequence). Trimming stripped 2 bases from V and 8 bases from J, with 12 bases between. The CDR3 has 13 residues. The CDR3: CASSLAPGGEAFF. The CDR3 nucleotides are TGTGCCAGCAGTTTAGCGCCCGGCGGAGAAGCTTTCTTT.

V usage is TRBV6-6 and J usage is TRBJ1-3; 7 nucleotides agree with TRBD1. This CDR3 contains 16 residues. The V and J ends lost 6 bases and 1 base, in that order; junction bases with no gene match: 9. CDR1 MNHNY and CDR2 SVGAGI come from the germline V gene (reference sequence). The CDR3 spells CASSKDRPLSGNTIYF. The CDR3 DNA sequence: TGTGCCAGCAGCAAGGACAGGCCGCTATCTGGAAACACCATATATTTT.

The J gene is TRBJ1-3, the V gene TRBV15; TRBD1 matches 9 bases. Germline V CDR1 and CDR2: LNHNV, YYDKDF (reference sequence). Unmatched junction bases numbered 6, after V lost 3 bases and J lost 0 bases. CDR3 length: 17 amino acids. CDR3 amino acids: CATSSVGQGYSGNTIYF. CDR3 coding DNA: TGTGCCACCAGCAGTGTTGGACAGGGGTACTCTGGAAACACCATATATTTT.

The rearrangement joins TRBV4-3 to TRBJ1-1; D is unclear. CDR3 length: 17 amino acids. Trimming removed 0 bases at V and 0 bases at J, with 14 bases between. The germline V gene has CDR1 LGHNA and CDR2 YSLEER. CDR3 in amino acids: CASSQDGGSNMNTEAFF. The CDR3 DNA reads as TGCGCCAGCAGCCAAGATGGCGGGAGTAACATGAACACTGAAGCTTTCTTT.

This chain links TRBV29-1 with TRBJ1-1, with 8 bases matching TRBD1. From germline, CDR1 is SQVTM and CDR2 ANQGSEA. CDR3 length: 14 residues. V dropped 8 bases and J dropped 1; count of bases not matched to a gene: 9. The CDR3 nucleotides read TGCAGCACCCACAGGGGGGGTCCGAACACTGAAGCTTTCTTT. Translating it yields CSTHRGGPNTEAFF.

The CDR3 reads CASSSGGNNEEKLFF. The CDR3 bases are TGTGCCAGCAGTTCGGGAGGAAATAACGAAGAAAAACTGTTTTTT. The chain recombines TRBV6-2 or TRBV6-3 with TRBJ1-4, with no clear D. The CDR3 is made up of 15 amino acids. Trimming shortened V by 4 bases and J by 8 bases, and 17 bases separated the two germline ends. The V gene's germline CDR1 is MNHEY and CDR2 SVGEGT.

Relative to its sample, this clone is medium-sized. The rearrangement links TRBV25-1 to TRBJ1-2; unclear D gene. Germline-derived CDR1 and CDR2 are MGHDK and SYGVNS. V was clipped by 8 bases and J by 5 bases, with 9 bases between them. This CDR3 has 11 amino acids. This CDR3 reads CASGRGYGYTF. As DNA, the CDR3 is TGTGCCAGCGGGCGAGGGTATGGCTACACCTTC.

The V gene is TRBV10-2, the J gene TRBJ1-1, with 9 bases lining up with TRBD1. CDR1 WSHSY and CDR2 SAAADI come from the germline V gene. The CDR3 has 15 amino acids. V dropped 3 bases and J dropped 5; count of bases not matched to a gene: 7. The CDR3: CASSEKGQGGTEAFF. As DNA, the CDR3 is TGCGCCAGCAGTGAAAAGGGACAGGGAGGGACTGAAGCTTTCTTT.

The chain links TRBV18 to TRBJ1-5; D ambiguous. The length of the CDR3 is 15 residues. Germline V lookup: CDR1 KGHSH, CDR2 LQKENI. V lost 3 bases and J lost 1, with 10 bases in between. The CDR3 nucleotides read TGTGCCAGCTCACCGACTGGTTCCAGCAATCAGCCCCAGCATTTT. The encoded protein is CASSPTGSSNQPQHF.

The V gene is TRBV5-4, the J gene TRBJ1-1; possibly TRBD1 for D (6 bases). CDR3 length: 15 amino acids. Germline V lookup: CDR1 SGHNT, CDR2 YYREEE (reference sequence). Trimming removed 0 bases from V and 4 bases from J, with 13 bases in between. The CDR3 protein is CASSLGTGWGTEAFF. As DNA, the CDR3 is TGTGCCAGCAGCTTGGGTACAGGGTGGGGCACTGAAGCTTTCTTT.

The CDR3 spells CAWSVRFEAFF. The CDR3 region has the DNA TGTGCCTGGAGTGTACGTTTTGAGGCTTTCTTT. This sequence joins TRBV30 and TRBJ1-1; D ambiguous. The ends were cut back, 0 bases at V and 11 bases at J, with 10 bases in the middle. The CDR3 covers 11 residues. Germline V gene sequence: CDR1 GTSNPN, CDR2 SVGIG (reference sequence).